This T cell receptor (beta chain) stems from a study of control samples from healthy donors and cancer patients (dated by TCRdb to 2019 to 2021). Libraries were prepared through the immunoSEQ multiplex PCR assay. The clones in this table, taken by TCRdb from immuneACCESS, are in-frame only. Not every clone is retained; where verified, under half of the shortfall comes from an unresolved V gene, and the cause of the rest is unknown. Here the sample has 40,000 to 60,000 clones; about nine tenths occur a single time. The ten biggest clones cover about an eighth of the sample. Turning to this clone: Its antigen is currently not known. Base qualities are not recorded, but no much larger clone differs from it by a single base.

This sequence originates from a man aged 60-69 years with head and neck cancer. The specimen sequenced was PBMCs.

The base sequence is TGTGCCACCAGTGATTTGCAGGGGGCACTTGCCGAGTCTGGGGCCAACGTCCTGACTTTC. It translates as CATSDLQGALAESGANVLTF. The V and J genes are TRBV24-1 and TRBJ2-6, with TRBD1 matching 8 junction bases. V and J are trimmed by 0 bases and 1 base, and the gene matches miss 10 bases of the junction. Reading from cysteine to phenylalanine, the CDR3 counts 20 amino acids. CDR3 DNA is the only sequence kept; it has 60 bases, read in frame from the first base. The germline V gene sets CDR1 to KGHDR and CDR2 to SFDVKD.